The present T cell receptor (beta chain) was sequenced within a study of blood T cells in healthy people across ages. This clonotype appeared a few times. Then a second PCR, running roughly 7 to 11 cycles, was carried out with a sample-barcoded 5' primer and a J-beta primer mix. TCRdb called the 5' RACE reads again in MiXCR, with one record for every CDR3 protein. Of 450,000 to 650,000 distinct CDR3 sequences in the sample, less than 25% were seen once. Trimming took 5 bases from V and 6 from J, leaving 13 bases between them. There are 12 residues in the CDR3. The V gene's germline CDR1 is DFQATT and CDR2 SNEGSKA (reference sequence). The data also belong to a second study, concerning T cells of mothers and their children. That work adds: The whole RNA yield was converted to cDNA, approximately 1.6 ug per 15 ul. Sample barcodes and 2-4 random nucleotides were added by the M1S primer of the second PCR.

The source material was blood. The chain uses TRBV20-1 and TRBJ1-1; unclear D gene. The TCR was taken from a boy aged 10-17 years in good health. In DNA, the CDR3 is TGCAGTGCTCCCGGGCGTGTTCCTGAAGCTTTCTTT. Protein sequence: CSAPGRVPEAFF.